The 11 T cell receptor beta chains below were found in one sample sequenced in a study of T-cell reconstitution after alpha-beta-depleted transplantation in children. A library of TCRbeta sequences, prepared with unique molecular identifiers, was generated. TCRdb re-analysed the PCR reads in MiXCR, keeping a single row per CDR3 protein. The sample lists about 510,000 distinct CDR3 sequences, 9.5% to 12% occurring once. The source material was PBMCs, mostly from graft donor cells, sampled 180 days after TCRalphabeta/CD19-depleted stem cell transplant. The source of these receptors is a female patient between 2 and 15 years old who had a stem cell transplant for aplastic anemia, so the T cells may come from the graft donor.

The DNA for the CDR3 is TGTGCCAGCAGCCCAGCCTGGAACATTCAGTACTTC. Protein sequence: CASSPAWNIQYF. This chain uses TRBV12-3 or TRBV12-4 with TRBJ2-4; D not certain. The CDR3 has 12 amino acids. V lost 6 bases and J 7 bases, leaving 10 bases between the germline ends.

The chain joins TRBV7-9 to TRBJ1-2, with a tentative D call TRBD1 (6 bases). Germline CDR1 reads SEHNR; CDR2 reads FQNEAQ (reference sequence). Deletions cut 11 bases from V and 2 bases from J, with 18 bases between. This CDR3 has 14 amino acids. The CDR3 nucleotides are TGTGCCTCCGGTACAGGGAACGACAACTATGGCTACACCTTC. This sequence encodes CASGTGNDNYGYTF.

CDR3 sequence (DNA): TGTGCCAGCAGTTTATTGAGCGGGAGAGGCGAGCAGTACTTC. Protein product: CASSLLSGRGEQYF. The chain uses TRBV28 and TRBJ2-7; TRBD2 aligns across 8 bases. V lost 1 base and J lost 6; bases outside the gene matches: 5. In germline, CDR1 is MDHEN, CDR2 SYDVKM. CDR3 size: 14 residues.

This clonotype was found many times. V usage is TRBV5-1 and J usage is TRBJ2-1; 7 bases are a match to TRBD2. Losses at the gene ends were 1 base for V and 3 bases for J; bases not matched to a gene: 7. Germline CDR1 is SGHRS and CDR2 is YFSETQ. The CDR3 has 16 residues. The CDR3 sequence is CASSLKSGKGYNEQFF. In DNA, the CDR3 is TGCGCCAGCAGCTTGAAGAGCGGGAAGGGCTACAATGAGCAGTTCTTC.

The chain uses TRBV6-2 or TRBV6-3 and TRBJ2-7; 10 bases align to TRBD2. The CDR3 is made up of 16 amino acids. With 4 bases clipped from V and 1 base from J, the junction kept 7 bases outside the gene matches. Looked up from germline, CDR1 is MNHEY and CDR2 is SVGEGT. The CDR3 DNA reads TGTGCCAGCAGTTCCGTGACTAGCGGGCCTTCCTACGAGCAGTACGTC. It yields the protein CASSSVTSGPSYEQYV.

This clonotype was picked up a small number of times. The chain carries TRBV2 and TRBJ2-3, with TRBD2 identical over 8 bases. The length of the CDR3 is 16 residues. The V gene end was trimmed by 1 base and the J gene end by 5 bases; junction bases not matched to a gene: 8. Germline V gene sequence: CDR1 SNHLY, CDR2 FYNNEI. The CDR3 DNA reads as TGTGCCAGCAGTGAAGAGTCTAGCGGGCTAATAGATACGCAGTATTTT. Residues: CASSEESSGLIDTQYF.

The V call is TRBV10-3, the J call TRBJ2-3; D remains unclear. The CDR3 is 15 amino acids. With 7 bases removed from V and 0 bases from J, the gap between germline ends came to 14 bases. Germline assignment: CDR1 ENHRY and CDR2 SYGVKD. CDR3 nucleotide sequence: TGTGCCATCACCGAGACACATGCGAGCACAGATACGCAGTATTTT. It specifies CAITETHASTDTQYF.

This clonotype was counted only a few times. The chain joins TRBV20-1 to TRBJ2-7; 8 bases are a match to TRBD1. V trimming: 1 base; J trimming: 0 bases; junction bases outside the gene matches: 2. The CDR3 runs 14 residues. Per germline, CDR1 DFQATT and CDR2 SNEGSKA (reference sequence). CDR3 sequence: CSARGDRPSYEQYF. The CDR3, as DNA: TGCAGTGCTAGAGGGGACAGGCCCTCCTACGAGCAGTACTTC.

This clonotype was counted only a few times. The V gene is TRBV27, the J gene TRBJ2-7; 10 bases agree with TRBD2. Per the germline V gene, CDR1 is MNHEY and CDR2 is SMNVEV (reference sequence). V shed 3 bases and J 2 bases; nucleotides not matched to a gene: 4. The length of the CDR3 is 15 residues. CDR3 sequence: CASSLGSGRAYEQYF. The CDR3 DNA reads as TGTGCCAGCAGTTTGGGCAGCGGGAGGGCCTACGAGCAGTACTTC.

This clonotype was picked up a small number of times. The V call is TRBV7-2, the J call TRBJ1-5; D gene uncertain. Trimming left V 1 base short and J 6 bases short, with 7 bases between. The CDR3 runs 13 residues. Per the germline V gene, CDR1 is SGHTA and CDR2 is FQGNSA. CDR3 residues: CASSLERAQPQHF. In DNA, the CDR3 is TGTGCCAGCAGCTTAGAGAGGGCTCAGCCCCAGCATTTT.

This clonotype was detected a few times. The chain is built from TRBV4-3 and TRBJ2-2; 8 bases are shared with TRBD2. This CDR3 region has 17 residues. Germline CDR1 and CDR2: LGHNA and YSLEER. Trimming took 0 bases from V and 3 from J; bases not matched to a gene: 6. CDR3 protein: CASSQDYVLADTGELFF. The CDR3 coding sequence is TGCGCCAGCAGCCAAGATTATGTACTAGCGGACACCGGGGAGCTGTTTTTT.